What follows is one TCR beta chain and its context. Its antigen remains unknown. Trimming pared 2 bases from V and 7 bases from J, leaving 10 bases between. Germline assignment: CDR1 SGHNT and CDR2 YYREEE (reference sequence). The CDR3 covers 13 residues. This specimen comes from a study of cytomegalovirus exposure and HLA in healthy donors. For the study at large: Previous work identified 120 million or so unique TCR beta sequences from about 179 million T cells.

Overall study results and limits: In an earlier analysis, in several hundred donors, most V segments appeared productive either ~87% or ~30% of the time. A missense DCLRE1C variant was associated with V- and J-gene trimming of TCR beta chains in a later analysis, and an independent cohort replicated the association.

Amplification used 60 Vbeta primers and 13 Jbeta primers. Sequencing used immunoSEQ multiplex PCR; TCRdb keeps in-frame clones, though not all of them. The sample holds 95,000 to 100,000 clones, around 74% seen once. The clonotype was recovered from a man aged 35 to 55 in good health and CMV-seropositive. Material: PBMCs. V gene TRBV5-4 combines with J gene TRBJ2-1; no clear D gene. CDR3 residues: CASSLLNGNEQFF. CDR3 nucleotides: TGTGCCAGCAGCTTACTGAATGGTAATGAGCAGTTCTTC.